A selection of T cell receptor beta chains follows, all from one sample in a study of siplizumab effects on memory and regulatory T cells. Here immunoSEQ multiplex PCR was the method, and the copy in TCRdb shows in-frame clones only, minus some. This table holds approximately 75,000 clones, around 93% found once. Sequencing used CD8+ T cells sorted from blood. The receptor source for this set is a human donor in good health. The conserved cysteine and the conserved F or W are not part of the CDR3 here. The D gene is left open where the match is weak.

CDR3aa: ASSLFPGGMETQY; len: 13; v_gene: TRBV27; j_gene: TRBJ2-5; d_gene: TRBD1
CDR3aa: ASSLTSGSTDTQY; len: 13; v_gene: TRBV7-7; j_gene: TRBJ2-3; d_gene: TRBD2
CDR3aa: ASENPREPGY; len: 10; v_gene: TRBV28; j_gene: TRBJ2-7; d_gene: .
CDR3aa: ASSYSGGGLTDTQY; len: 14; v_gene: TRBV6-5; j_gene: TRBJ2-3; d_gene: .
CDR3aa: ASSLAGQPQH; len: 10; v_gene: TRBV7-6; j_gene: TRBJ1-5; d_gene: .
CDR3aa: ASSQVGQGYEQY; len: 12; v_gene: TRBV7-8; j_gene: TRBJ2-7; d_gene: .
CDR3aa: ASSLAGEGAF; len: 10; v_gene: TRBV7-7; j_gene: TRBJ1-1; d_gene: .
CDR3aa: ASSSNTLTGELF; len: 12; v_gene: TRBV4-2; j_gene: TRBJ2-2; d_gene: .
CDR3aa: SVGEDRAFNGYT; len: 12; v_gene: TRBV29-1; j_gene: TRBJ1-2; d_gene: TRBD1
CDR3aa: ASSPPGGPSYNEQF; len: 14; v_gene: TRBV7-9; j_gene: TRBJ2-1; d_gene: TRBD2
CDR3aa: ASSPRDEWSPLH; len: 12; v_gene: TRBV6-1; j_gene: TRBJ1-6; d_gene: .
CDR3aa: ASSYSGETDTQY; len: 12; v_gene: TRBV6-6; j_gene: TRBJ2-3; d_gene: TRBD2
CDR3aa: ASSHDAGGPEQY; len: 12; v_gene: TRBV4-1; j_gene: TRBJ2-7; d_gene: TRBD1
CDR3aa: ASSHWTVNYGYT; len: 12; v_gene: TRBV11-2; j_gene: TRBJ1-2; d_gene: .
CDR3aa: ASSSGTQATEAF; len: 12; v_gene: TRBV11-2; j_gene: TRBJ1-1; d_gene: .
CDR3aa: ASSEWGGWNTEAF; len: 13; v_gene: TRBV6-4; j_gene: TRBJ1-1; d_gene: .
CDR3aa: ASSRTSGGPITDTQY; len: 15; v_gene: TRBV19; j_gene: TRBJ2-3; d_gene: TRBD2
CDR3aa: ASSPGQGGTDTQY; len: 13; v_gene: TRBV7-6; j_gene: TRBJ2-3; d_gene: TRBD1
CDR3aa: ASSDYNTGPL; len: 10; v_gene: TRBV7-9; j_gene: TRBJ2-7; d_gene: .
CDR3aa: ASSLLGAGEQY; len: 11; v_gene: TRBV5-4; j_gene: TRBJ2-7; d_gene: .
CDR3aa: ASSGDRIWNEQY; len: 12; v_gene: TRBV5-1; j_gene: .; d_gene: TRBD1
CDR3aa: ASSLEVGGVYGYT; len: 13; v_gene: TRBV5-4; j_gene: TRBJ1-2; d_gene: TRBD1
CDR3aa: ASSAEQGALNSPLH; len: 14; v_gene: TRBV21-1; j_gene: TRBJ1-6; d_gene: .
CDR3aa: ASSQDEGGQD; len: 10; v_gene: TRBV7-2; j_gene: TRBJ1-1; d_gene: .
CDR3aa: ASTAAGADEQY; len: 11; v_gene: TRBV19; j_gene: TRBJ2-7; d_gene: .
CDR3aa: ASSLSRGYTGELF; len: 13; v_gene: TRBV27; j_gene: TRBJ2-2; d_gene: TRBD1
CDR3aa: ASRHGELF; len: 8; v_gene: TRBV19; j_gene: TRBJ2-2; d_gene: .
CDR3aa: AISESGGVSGGELF; len: 14; v_gene: TRBV10-3; j_gene: TRBJ2-2; d_gene: .
CDR3aa: ASSYKDRLYNEQF; len: 13; v_gene: TRBV6-5; j_gene: TRBJ2-1; d_gene: TRBD1
CDR3aa: ASSSFGQGGSDTQY; len: 14; v_gene: TRBV28; j_gene: TRBJ2-3; d_gene: TRBD1
CDR3aa: ASSHAGGDEKLF; len: 12; v_gene: TRBV11-2; j_gene: TRBJ1-4; d_gene: .
CDR3aa: ASSPRTGGDYGYT; len: 13; v_gene: TRBV9; j_gene: TRBJ1-2; d_gene: TRBD1
CDR3aa: ASSLEPSSYNEQF; len: 13; v_gene: TRBV5-4; j_gene: TRBJ2-1; d_gene: .
CDR3aa: ASTGWRGIQY; len: 10; v_gene: TRBV27; j_gene: TRBJ2-4; d_gene: .
CDR3aa: ASSLAGGGYQPQH; len: 13; v_gene: TRBV27; j_gene: TRBJ1-5; d_gene: TRBD1
CDR3aa: ASRGPTGDEKLF; len: 12; v_gene: TRBV5-1; j_gene: TRBJ1-4; d_gene: TRBD1
CDR3aa: ASSLARTQETQY; len: 12; v_gene: TRBV7-7; j_gene: TRBJ2-5; d_gene: .
CDR3aa: ASSFLGGAYDTQY; len: 13; v_gene: TRBV28; j_gene: TRBJ2-3; d_gene: .
CDR3aa: ASSLRQATGELF; len: 12; v_gene: TRBV4-3; j_gene: TRBJ2-2; d_gene: .
CDR3aa: ASSQGVGVGAF; len: 11; v_gene: TRBV4-3; j_gene: TRBJ1-1; d_gene: .
CDR3aa: ASSLLQAAGLEKEAF; len: 15; v_gene: TRBV7-3; j_gene: TRBJ1-1; d_gene: .
CDR3aa: ASSLQGPDQPQH; len: 12; v_gene: TRBV2; j_gene: TRBJ1-5; d_gene: .
CDR3aa: ASSASSYEQY; len: 10; v_gene: TRBV9; j_gene: TRBJ2-7; d_gene: .
CDR3aa: ATSKGPNEQY; len: 10; v_gene: TRBV19; j_gene: TRBJ2-7; d_gene: .
CDR3aa: ASSMPGTSFEQF; len: 12; v_gene: TRBV9; j_gene: TRBJ2-1; d_gene: .
CDR3aa: ASRFESSYNEQF; len: 12; v_gene: TRBV19; j_gene: TRBJ2-1; d_gene: .
CDR3aa: ASSKTGGAYNSPLH; len: 14; v_gene: TRBV14; j_gene: TRBJ1-6; d_gene: TRBD1
CDR3aa: ASSLGQTATGELF; len: 13; v_gene: TRBV7-9; j_gene: TRBJ2-2; d_gene: .
CDR3aa: ASSELAGDQETQY; len: 13; v_gene: TRBV4-1; j_gene: TRBJ2-5; d_gene: TRBD2
CDR3aa: ASSEGEISTDTQY; len: 13; v_gene: TRBV6-1; j_gene: TRBJ2-3; d_gene: .
CDR3aa: ASSHSPIGTSNTGELF; len: 16; v_gene: TRBV13; j_gene: TRBJ2-2; d_gene: .
CDR3aa: SARDFLGTT; len: 9; v_gene: TRBV20-1; j_gene: TRBJ1-2; d_gene: .
CDR3aa: ASSLVGGGNTEAF; len: 13; v_gene: TRBV4-1; j_gene: TRBJ1-1; d_gene: .
CDR3aa: ASSHPPQGAYNEQF; len: 14; v_gene: TRBV4-2; j_gene: TRBJ2-1; d_gene: .
CDR3aa: ASSQVEFSGETQY; len: 13; v_gene: TRBV4-1; j_gene: TRBJ2-5; d_gene: .
CDR3aa: ASSLGDSYEQY; len: 11; v_gene: TRBV11-2; j_gene: .; d_gene: .
CDR3aa: ASIPGLYNEQF; len: 11; v_gene: TRBV7-9; j_gene: TRBJ2-1; d_gene: .